The source of this T cell receptor (beta chain) is a study of T cells in women clearing cervical HPV infection. Study-level results: TRBV6-7 relative abundance averaged about 0.11% in cases and approximately 0.15% in controls.

All participants had a single incident cervical HPV16 infection, and prevalent HPV16 infections were excluded. The method was immunoSEQ multiplex PCR; TCRdb's version includes in-frame clones alone and lacks a portion of them. This table holds roughly 28,000 clones. With respect to this clone: Its antigen is as yet unknown. With the read ending 3 residues before the CDR3 end, the germline J gene is used to fill in that end.

V lost 4 bases and J 5 bases, leaving 16 bases between the germline ends. In germline, CDR1 is SGHRS, CDR2 YFSETQ. The CDR3 consists of 15 residues. V is TRBV5-1 and J is TRBJ2-1; D could derive from TRBD1 or TRBD2 (5 bases each). The TCR comes from a woman aged 18 to 75 with a cervical HPV16 infection that either progressed to CIN3+ or cleared (not recorded which). The sequencing input was blood buffy coat. Incomplete CDR3 DNA: TGCGCCAGCAGCCGGAGGACAATCGGGCACAATGAG. It encodes CASSRRTIGHNE. The CDR3 in full is CASSRRTIGHNEQFF.